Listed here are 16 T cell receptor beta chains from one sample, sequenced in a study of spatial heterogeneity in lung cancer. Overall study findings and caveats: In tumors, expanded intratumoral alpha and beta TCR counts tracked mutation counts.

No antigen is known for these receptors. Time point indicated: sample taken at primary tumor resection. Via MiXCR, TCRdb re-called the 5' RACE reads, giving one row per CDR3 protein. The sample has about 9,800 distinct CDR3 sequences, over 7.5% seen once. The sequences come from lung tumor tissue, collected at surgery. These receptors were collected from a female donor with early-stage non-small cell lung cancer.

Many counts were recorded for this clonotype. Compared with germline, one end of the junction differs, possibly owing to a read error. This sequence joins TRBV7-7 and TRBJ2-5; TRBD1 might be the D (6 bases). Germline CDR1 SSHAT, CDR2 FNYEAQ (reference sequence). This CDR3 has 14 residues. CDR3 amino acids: CASSSGTRRETQYF. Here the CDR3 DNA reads TGTGCTAGCAGCTCCGGGACACGCAGGGAGACCCAGTACTTC.

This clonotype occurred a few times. CDR3 sequence: CAWSVQAYEQFF. CDR3 sequence (DNA): TGTGCCTGGAGTGTTCAGGCCTATGAGCAGTTCTTC. The chain links TRBV30 to TRBJ2-1; D ambiguous. The V end lost 0 bases, the J end lost 8 bases, and 8 bases lay between the germline ends. CDR1 is GTSNPN and CDR2 is SVGIG in the germline V gene (reference sequence). The CDR3 spans 12 residues.

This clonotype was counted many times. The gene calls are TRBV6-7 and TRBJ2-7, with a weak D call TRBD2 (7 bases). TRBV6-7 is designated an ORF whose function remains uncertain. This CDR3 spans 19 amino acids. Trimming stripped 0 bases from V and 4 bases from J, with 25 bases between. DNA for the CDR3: TGTGCCAGCAGTTACTCGATATGGCTAGCGGCAGAAACAGGGTACGAGCAGTACTTC. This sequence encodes CASSYSIWLAAETGYEQYF.

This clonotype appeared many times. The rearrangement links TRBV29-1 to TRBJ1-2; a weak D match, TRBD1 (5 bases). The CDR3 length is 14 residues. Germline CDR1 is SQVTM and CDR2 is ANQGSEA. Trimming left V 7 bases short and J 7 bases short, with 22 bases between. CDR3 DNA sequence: TGCAGCGGGGGACCGGGAGCCCATTTTACTGGCTACACCTTC. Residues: CSGGPGAHFTGYTF.

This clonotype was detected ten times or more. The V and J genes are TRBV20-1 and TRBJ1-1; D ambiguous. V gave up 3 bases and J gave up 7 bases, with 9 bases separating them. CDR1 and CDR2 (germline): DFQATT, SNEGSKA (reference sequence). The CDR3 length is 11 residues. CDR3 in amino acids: CSASSDREAFF. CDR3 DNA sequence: TGCAGTGCTAGCTCCGACCGTGAAGCTTTCTTT.

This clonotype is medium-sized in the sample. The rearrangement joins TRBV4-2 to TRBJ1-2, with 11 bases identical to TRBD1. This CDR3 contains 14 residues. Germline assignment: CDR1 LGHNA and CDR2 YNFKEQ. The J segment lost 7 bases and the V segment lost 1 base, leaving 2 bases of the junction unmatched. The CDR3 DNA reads TGTGCCAGCAGCCAAGGGACAGGGGGCGGTGGCTACACCTTC. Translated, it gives CASSQGTGGGGYTF.

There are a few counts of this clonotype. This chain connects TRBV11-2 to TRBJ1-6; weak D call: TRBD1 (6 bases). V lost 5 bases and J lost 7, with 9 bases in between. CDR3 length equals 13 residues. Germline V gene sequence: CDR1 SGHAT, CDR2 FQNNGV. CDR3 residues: CASSLTGNSPLHF. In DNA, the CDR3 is TGTGCCAGCAGCCTTACAGGGAATTCACCCCTCCACTTT.

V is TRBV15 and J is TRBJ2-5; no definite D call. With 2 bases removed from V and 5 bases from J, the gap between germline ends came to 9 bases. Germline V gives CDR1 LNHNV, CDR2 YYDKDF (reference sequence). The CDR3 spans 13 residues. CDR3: CATSRSRIETQYF. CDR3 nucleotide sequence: TGTGCCACCAGCAGATCCAGAATTGAGACCCAGTACTTC.

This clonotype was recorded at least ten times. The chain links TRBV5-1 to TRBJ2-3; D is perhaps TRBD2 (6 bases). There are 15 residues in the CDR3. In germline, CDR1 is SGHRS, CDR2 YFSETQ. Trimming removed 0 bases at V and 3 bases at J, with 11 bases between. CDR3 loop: CASSLEASVTDTQYF. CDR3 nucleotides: TGCGCCAGCAGCTTGGAGGCTAGCGTGACAGATACGCAGTATTTT.

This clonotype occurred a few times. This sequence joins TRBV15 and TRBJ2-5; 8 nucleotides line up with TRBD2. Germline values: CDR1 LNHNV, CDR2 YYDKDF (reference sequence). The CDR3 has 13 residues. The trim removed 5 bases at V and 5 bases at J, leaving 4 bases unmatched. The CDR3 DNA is TGTGCCACCAGCGGGACTAGGCGGGAGACCCAGTACTTC. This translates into CATSGTRRETQYF.

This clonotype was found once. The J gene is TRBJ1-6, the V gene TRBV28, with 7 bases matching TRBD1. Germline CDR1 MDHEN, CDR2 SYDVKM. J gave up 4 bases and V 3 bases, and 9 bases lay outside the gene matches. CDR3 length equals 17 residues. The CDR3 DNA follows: TGTGCCAGCAGTTTGTACCCCCCGGGACAGTATAATTCACCCCTCCACTTT. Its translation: CASSLYPPGQYNSPLHF.

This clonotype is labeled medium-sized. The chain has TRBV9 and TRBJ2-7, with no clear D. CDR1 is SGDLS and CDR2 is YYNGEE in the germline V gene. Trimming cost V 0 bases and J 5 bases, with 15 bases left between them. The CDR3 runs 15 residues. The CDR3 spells CASSVETRPRNEQYF. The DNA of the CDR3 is TGTGCCAGCAGCGTAGAAACCCGTCCTAGGAACGAGCAGTACTTC.

The CDR3: CATSTWTGEVEETQYF. In DNA form, the CDR3 reads TGTGCCACCAGCACCTGGACAGGAGAGGTCGAAGAGACCCAGTACTTC. The V and J genes are TRBV15 and TRBJ2-5, with 7 bases aligning to TRBD1. The V segment lost 4 bases and the J segment 3 bases; nucleotides outside the gene matches: 11. CDR3 length: 16 residues. Germline V CDR1 and CDR2: LNHNV, YYDKDF (reference sequence). Based on the CDR3 plus reference TRBV15 and TRBJ2-5, the full variable domain is DAMVIQNPRYQVTQFGKPVTLSCSQTLNHNVMYWYQQKSSQAPKLLFHYYDKDFNNEADTPDNFQSRRPNTSFCFLDIRSPGLGDTAMYLCATSTWTGEVEETQYFGPGTRLLVL.

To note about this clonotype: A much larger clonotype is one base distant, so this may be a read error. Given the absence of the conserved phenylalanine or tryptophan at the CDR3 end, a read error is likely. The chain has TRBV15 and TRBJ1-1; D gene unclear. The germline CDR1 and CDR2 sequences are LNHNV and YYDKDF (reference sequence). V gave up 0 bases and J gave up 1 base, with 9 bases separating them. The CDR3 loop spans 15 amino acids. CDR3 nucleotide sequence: TGTGCCACCAGCAGAGATCTTCGACCGAACACTGAAGCTTTCTCT. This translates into CATSRDLRPNTEAFS.

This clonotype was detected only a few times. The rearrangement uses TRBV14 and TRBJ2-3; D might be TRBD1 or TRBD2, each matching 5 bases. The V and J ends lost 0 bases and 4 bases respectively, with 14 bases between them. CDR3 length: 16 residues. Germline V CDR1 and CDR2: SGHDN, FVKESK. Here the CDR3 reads CASSQDVGLGADTQYF. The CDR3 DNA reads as TGTGCCAGCAGCCAAGATGTAGGCTTGGGGGCAGATACGCAGTATTTT. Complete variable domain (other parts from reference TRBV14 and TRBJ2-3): EAGVTQFPSHSVIEKGQTVTLRCDPISGHDNLYWYRRVMGKEIKFLLHFVKESKQDESGMPNNRFLAERTGGTYSTLKVQPAELEDSGVYFCASSQDVGLGADTQYFGPGTRLTVL.

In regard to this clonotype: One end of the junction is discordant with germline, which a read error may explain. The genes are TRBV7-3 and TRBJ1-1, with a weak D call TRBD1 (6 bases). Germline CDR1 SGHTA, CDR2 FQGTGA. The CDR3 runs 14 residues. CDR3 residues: CVSSRYPGQEEAFF. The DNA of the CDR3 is TGTGTCAGCAGCCGATATCCGGGACAAGAAGAAGCTTTCTTT. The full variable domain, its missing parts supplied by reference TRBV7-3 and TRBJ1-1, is GAGVSQTPSNKVTEKGKYVELRCDPISGHTALYWYRQSLGQGPEFLIYFQGTGAADDSGLPNDRFFAVRPEGSVSTLKIQRTERGDSAVYLCVSSRYPGQEEAFFGQGTRLTVV.